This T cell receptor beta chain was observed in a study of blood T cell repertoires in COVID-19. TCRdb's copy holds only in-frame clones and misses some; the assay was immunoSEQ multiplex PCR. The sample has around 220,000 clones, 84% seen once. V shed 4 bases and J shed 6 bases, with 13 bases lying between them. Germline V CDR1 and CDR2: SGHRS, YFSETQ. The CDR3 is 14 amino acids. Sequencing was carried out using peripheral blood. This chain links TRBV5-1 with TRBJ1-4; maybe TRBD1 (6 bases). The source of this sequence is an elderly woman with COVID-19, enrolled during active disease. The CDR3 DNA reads TGCGCCAGCAGCCAAACAGGGAACGATGAAAAACTGTTTTTT. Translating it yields CASSQTGNDEKLFF. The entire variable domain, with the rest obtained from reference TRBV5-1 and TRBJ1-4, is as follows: KAGVTQTPRYLIKTRGQQVTLSCSPISGHRSVSWYQQTPGQGLQFLFEYFSETQRNKGNFPGRFSGRQFSNSRSEMNVSTLELGDSALYLCASSQTGNDEKLFFGSGTQLSVL.